The clone carrying this TCR beta chain was detected ten times or more. Its specificity is not known. These data belong to a study of CD8 T cells in ankylosing spondylitis. V lost 3 bases, J lost 8 bases, and 18 bases lay in between. The V gene's germline CDR1 is SGDLS and CDR2 YYNGEE. The CDR3 sequence is 15 residues long. Overall study results and limits: Some motif variants had been reported before (in reactive arthritis synovial fluid and blood). Seemingly characteristic of ankylosing spondylitis blood was a TCR beta motif consisting of about 8 highly homologous variants.

Libraries of TCR beta came from quantitative 5'-RACE with molecular barcodes. MiXCR, run by TCRdb on the 5' RACE reads, gives a single entry per CDR3 protein. The profile shows about 42,000 distinct CDR3 sequences, approximately 3.6% of them singletons. The origin of this receptor is a female donor with ankylosing spondylitis or in good health (not recorded which). Input material: blood, either unsorted or a sorted T cell fraction (not recorded which). The chain uses TRBV9 and TRBJ2-1; possibly TRBD1 or TRBD2 for D (5 bases each). CDR3 residues: CASSARDGLYDEQFF. In nucleotides, the CDR3 is TGTGCCAGCAGCGCCCGGGACGGCTTATACGATGAGCAGTTCTTC.